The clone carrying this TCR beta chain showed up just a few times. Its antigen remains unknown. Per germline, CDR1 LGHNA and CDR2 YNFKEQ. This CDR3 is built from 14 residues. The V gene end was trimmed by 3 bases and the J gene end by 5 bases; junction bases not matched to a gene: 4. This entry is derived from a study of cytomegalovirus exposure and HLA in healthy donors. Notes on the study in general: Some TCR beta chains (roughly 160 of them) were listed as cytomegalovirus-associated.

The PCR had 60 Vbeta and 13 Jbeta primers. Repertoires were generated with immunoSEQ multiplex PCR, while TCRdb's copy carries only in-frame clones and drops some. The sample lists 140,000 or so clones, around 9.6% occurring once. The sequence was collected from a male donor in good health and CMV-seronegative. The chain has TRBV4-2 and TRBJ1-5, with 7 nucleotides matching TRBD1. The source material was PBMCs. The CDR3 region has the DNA TGTGCCAGCAGCCATCTACAGGGGTATCAGCCCCAGCATTTT. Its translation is CASSHLQGYQPQHF.